This is a list of T cell receptor beta chains from one sample in a study of OX40 agonist ivuxolimab in advanced cancers. TCRdb's table, derived via immunoSEQ multiplex PCR, lists solely in-frame clones and lacks some. The data contain fewer than 80,000 clones, 85% of them singletons. This specimen was CD4+ or CD8+ T cells sorted from blood, taken in a trial of the OX40 agonist ivuxolimab. All receptors come from an adult with an advanced solid tumor such as melanoma, head and neck, liver or kidney cancer. Both conserved end residues are part of each CDR3. Fields, in order: V gene, clone size, J gene, D gene, CDR3 protein, CDR3 DNA. The D gene is left open where the match is weak. The size entry is marked missing in some rows and otherwise reads once, few, many or a size class.

>TRBV19|NA|TRBJ1-2|NA
CASSNAGTRNYGYTF
TGTGCCAGTAGTAACGCCGGGACGAGAAACTATGGCTACACCTTC
>TRBV5-4|NA|TRBJ2-2|TRBD2
CASSLSGTSGGELFF
TGTGCCAGCAGCTTGAGCGGGACCTCGGGCGGGGAGCTGTTTTTT
>TRBV6-5|NA|TRBJ2-2|NA
CASSLVVANTGELFF
TGTGCCAGCAGTTTGGTGGTCGCGAACACCGGGGAGCTGTTTTTT
>TRBV5-1|once|TRBJ2-1|TRBD2
CASSLASGRSNEQFF
TGCGCCAGCAGCTTGGCTAGCGGGAGGTCCAATGAGCAGTTCTTC
>TRBV19|NA|TRBJ1-2|NA
CASSVLEQGRGYTF
TGTGCCAGTAGTGTGCTGGAACAAGGGAGGGGCTACACCTTC
>TRBV30|once|TRBJ2-7|NA
CAWRPQSGPSQQYF
TGTGCCTGGAGACCCCAAAGCGGGCCCTCCCAGCAGTACTTC
>TRBV11-2|once|TRBJ1-5|TRBD1
CASSPDRVQPQHF
TGTGCCAGCAGCCCCGACAGGGTCCAGCCCCAGCATTTT
>TRBV28|once|TRBJ1-2|TRBD1
CASSLVDRAYGYTF
TGTGCCAGCAGTTTAGTCGACAGGGCCTATGGCTACACCTTC
>TRBV2|NA|TRBJ2-5|TRBD2
CATTWGGQETQYF
TGTGCCACTACCTGGGGGGGGCAAGAGACCCAGTACTTC
>TRBV29-1|NA|TRBJ2-7|TRBD2
CSVEGTSLSSEQYF
TGCAGCGTTGAGGGGACTAGCTTGTCTTCCGAGCAGTACTTC
>TRBV18|NA|TRBJ2-3|NA
CASSSLASIGTDTQYF
TGTGCCAGCTCATCCCTAGCGTCCATTGGCACAGATACGCAGTATTTT
>TRBV19|NA|TRBJ2-2|NA
CASRDEGLTGELFF
TGTGCCTCCAGGGATGAGGGACTCACCGGGGAGCTGTTTTTT
>TRBV10-1|NA|TRBJ2-1|TRBD2
CASTQGSGPYNEQFF
TGCGCCAGCACCCAGGGTAGCGGGCCCTACAATGAGCAGTTCTTC
>TRBV6-5|NA|TRBJ2-3|TRBD1
CASSYVGQGTDTQYF
TGTGCCAGCAGTTATGTCGGACAGGGCACAGATACGCAGTATTTT
>TRBV30|NA|TRBJ1-4|NA
CAWNRRGEKLFF
TGTGCCTGGAACCGGCGGGGGGAAAAACTGTTTTTT
>TRBV7-3|NA|TRBJ2-3|TRBD2
CASSPLGLAGTDTQYF
TGTGCCAGCAGCCCCTTAGGGCTAGCGGGCACAGATACGCAGTATTTT
>TRBV25-1|NA|TRBJ1-2|NA
CASSEYGSSYTF
TGTGCCAGCAGTGAATATGGGTCAAGCTACACCTTC
>TRBV6-1|NA|TRBJ1-5|NA
CASSEPGSTSNQPQHF
TGTGCCAGCAGTGAACCGGGTAGCACGAGCAATCAGCCCCAGCATTTT
>TRBV5-1|NA|TRBJ2-7|TRBD2
CASSPGVLAGVLDEQYF
TGCGCCAGCAGCCCGGGAGTTCTAGCGGGAGTATTGGACGAGCAGTACTTC
>TRBV5-1|NA|TRBJ2-2|TRBD1
CASSPGQEYHTGELFF
TGCGCCAGCAGCCCCGGACAGGAGTATCACACCGGGGAGCTGTTTTTT
>TRBV5-1|NA|TRBJ2-5|NA
CASSLGRETQYF
TGCGCCAGCAGCTTGGGAAGGGAGACCCAGTACTTC
>TRBV9|NA|TRBJ1-1|TRBD1
CASRPTGGDVNTEAFF
TGTGCCAGCAGGCCCACAGGGGGCGACGTGAACACTGAAGCTTTCTTT
>TRBV7-2|NA|TRBJ1-2|NA
CASTQNRNYGYTF
TGTGCCAGCACCCAGAACAGGAATTATGGCTACACCTTC
>TRBV7-6|NA|TRBJ2-7|TRBD2
CASSPRDRGLAGAREQYF
TGTGCCAGCAGCCCCCGGGACAGAGGACTAGCGGGAGCAAGAGAGCAGTACTTC
>TRBV5-4|NA|TRBJ2-5|TRBD2
CASSLGSSGRLQETQYF
TGTGCCAGCAGCTTGGGGTCTAGCGGGAGACTCCAAGAGACCCAGTACTTC
>TRBV15|once|TRBJ1-2|NA
CATSRSRQEGYTF
TGTGCCACCAGCAGATCCCGACAGGAAGGCTACACCTTC
>TRBV5-4|NA|TRBJ2-5|NA
CASSQDSRETQYF
TGTGCCAGCAGCCAGGACAGCAGAGAGACCCAGTACTTC
>TRBV5-4|NA|TRBJ2-1|TRBD2
CASSLVRAGNEQFF
TGTGCCAGCAGCTTGGTTAGAGCGGGGAATGAGCAGTTCTTC
>TRBV7-9|NA|TRBJ1-2|TRBD1
CASSTGTGEGYGYTF
TGTGCCAGCAGCACAGGGACAGGGGAAGGATATGGCTACACCTTC
>TRBV18|NA|TRBJ2-7|NA
CASSFLSGSDEQYF
TGTGCCAGCTCATTTTTATCAGGTTCGGACGAGCAGTACTTC
>TRBV7-2|NA|TRBJ1-4|TRBD1
CASSSPGQGYANEKLFF
TGTGCCAGCAGCAGCCCGGGACAGGGATATGCTAATGAAAAACTGTTTTTT
>TRBV9|NA|TRBJ2-7|TRBD2
CASSVGSGLAYEQYF
TGTGCCAGCAGCGTAGGATCCGGACTAGCCTACGAGCAGTACTTC
>TRBV7-3|NA|TRBJ2-3|TRBD1
CASSLSPTGVGDTQYF
TGTGCCAGCAGCTTATCCCCTACAGGGGTGGGAGATACGCAGTATTTT
>TRBV28|few|TRBJ2-2|TRBD1
CASSLLGTGQSGELFF
TGTGCCAGCAGCCTGCTGGGGACAGGGCAATCCGGGGAGCTGTTTTTT